This T cell receptor (beta chain) was retrieved from a study of blood T cell repertoires in COVID-19. Across the whole study: COVID-19 samples from acute and convalescent phases originated in the United States, Italy and Spain. T cells, B-cell-depleted T cells, or PBMCs provided the cDNA or gDNA that served as material.

How the authors handled the data: Reference gene primer amplification gave nucleated cell count estimates. The protocol was immunoSEQ multiplex PCR, while the TCRdb copy is restricted to in-frame clones and leaves out a portion. That table supplies the V and J calls and clone size; D and trimming were determined from the DNA. The data hold under 80,000 clones, with approximately 86% observed a single time. Germline lookup yields CDR1 MNHEY and CDR2 SVGEGT. V lost 6 bases and J 1 base, leaving 12 bases between the germline ends. CDR3 size: 14 residues. Sequenced sample: peripheral blood. The V call is TRBV6-2 or TRBV6-3, the J call TRBJ2-5, with D maybe TRBD2 (6 bases). The source of this sequence is a human donor in a cohort sampled during active COVID-19. The CDR3 DNA reads as TGTGCCAGCAGCATCCGGGGGAGCCAAGAGACCCAGTACTTC. It translates to CASSIRGSQETQYF.